This T cell receptor beta chain is from a study of T cells expressing NK-cell markers. Whole-study context: Sorted CD3+CD56+NKG2C+, CD3+CD56+NKG2C- and CD3+CD56-NKG2C+ T-cell subsets were beta-chain profiled. Serological testing identified most of the eight sequenced donors as HCMV-seropositive and one as seronegative.

Concerning this clonotype itself: Its antigen is undetermined.

The CDR3 contains 13 residues. Germline V gene sequence: CDR1 SGHTA, CDR2 FQGNSA. Findings and limits, study-wide: Whether expanded NKG2C+ T cell clones recognized HCMV stayed uncertain. In roughly six donors, dominant CD3+CD56+NKG2C+ clonotypes ranked among the top 10 CD8+ clonotypes.

After re-calling the 5' RACE reads, TCRdb lists one entry per CDR3 protein, DNA absent. The sample totals roughly 120,000 distinct CDR3 sequences. The TCR originated in a woman aged 18-69 years in good health. The sample taken for sequencing was blood T cells: a sorted CD56 or NKG2C T cell subset, CD4+ or CD8+ T cells, or bulk PBMC T cells (not recorded which). This chain uses TRBV7-2 with TRBJ1-2. The CDR3 is CASTIGGTHGYTF.